This entry features one T cell receptor (beta chain) sequence. Its antigen is not known. These data are taken from a study of T cell responses to AZD1222 COVID-19 vaccine. Produced via immunoSEQ multiplex PCR; TCRdb's table is partial and in-frame only. The sample lists about 190,000 clones, approximately 87% occurring once. Points from the study as a whole: Unmutated variant regions reportedly attract nearly half of all spike-specific TCRs.

There are 17 residues in the CDR3. Germline V gene sequence: CDR1 MNHEY, CDR2 SMNVEV (reference sequence). Trimming removed 1 base from V and 0 bases from J; junction bases left unmatched: 7. V gene TRBV27 combines with J gene TRBJ2-7; TRBD2 agrees at 9 bases. The receptor's source is an adult in good health. The sequences come from peripheral blood, collected on day 0 of MenACWY control vaccination. CDR3 in amino acids: CASSLYPSGADSYEQYF. Here the CDR3 DNA reads TGTGCCAGCAGTTTATACCCTAGCGGGGCCGACTCCTACGAGCAGTACTTC.